Listed below are T cell receptor beta chains from one sample, sequenced in a study of shared clonotypes between healthy human individuals. The data were produced by immunoSEQ multiplex PCR, yet TCRdb's version contains in-frame clones alone and is incomplete. The sample shows under 600,000 clones, 98% of them seen only once. Material: naive CD8+ T cells sorted from blood. These receptors were collected from a young man in good health. Both conserved end residues are trimmed from each CDR3.

v_call	j_call	cdr3_aa
TRBV29-1	TRBJ2-3	SGEGQTEGTDTQY
TRBV29-1	TRBJ2-7	SVRGTGTGEYEQY
TRBV27	TRBJ2-1	ASSFLGAGGPANEQF
TRBV7-2	TRBJ2-3	ASSLTGLAVDTQY
TRBV5-4	TRBJ1-4	ASSLAGGGVDEKLF
TRBV7-9	TRBJ2-7	ASSFSSGAYEQY
TRBV9	TRBJ2-1	ASSGTSGSFHEQF
TRBV5-1	TRBJ2-3	ASSPTEVLITDTQY
TRBV5-6	TRBJ1-5	ASSPGPGDQPQH
TRBV27	TRBJ2-2	ASSPLTGELF
TRBV5-4	TRBJ2-5	ASSSGTGLVGETQY
TRBV27	TRBJ2-7	ASSRSGSWYEQY
TRBV29-1	TRBJ2-1	SVPASGSNEQF
TRBV7-6	TRBJ1-2	ASSSTDREGNGYT
TRBV5-1	TRBJ2-7	ASSSFWREGRSGEQY
TRBV10-3	TRBJ2-1	AISEGQERVEQF
TRBV6-1	TRBJ2-7	ASSEWSGRVIYEQY
TRBV2	TRBJ2-3	ATPGGGARTDTQY
TRBV7-9	TRBJ2-5	ASSTTLETQY
TRBV29-1	TRBJ1-1	SVLKTGKGTEAF
TRBV4-3	TRBJ2-7	ASSQGAADVSEQY
TRBV7-9	TRBJ1-3	ASSFPSSARNSGNTIY
TRBV11-2	TRBJ2-3	ASSLVGTRAQDTQY
TRBV27	TRBJ2-5	ASSTGSSGGETQY
TRBV29-1	TRBJ2-6	SARVSGANVLT
TRBV15	TRBJ1-5	ATSSRQGDRQPQH